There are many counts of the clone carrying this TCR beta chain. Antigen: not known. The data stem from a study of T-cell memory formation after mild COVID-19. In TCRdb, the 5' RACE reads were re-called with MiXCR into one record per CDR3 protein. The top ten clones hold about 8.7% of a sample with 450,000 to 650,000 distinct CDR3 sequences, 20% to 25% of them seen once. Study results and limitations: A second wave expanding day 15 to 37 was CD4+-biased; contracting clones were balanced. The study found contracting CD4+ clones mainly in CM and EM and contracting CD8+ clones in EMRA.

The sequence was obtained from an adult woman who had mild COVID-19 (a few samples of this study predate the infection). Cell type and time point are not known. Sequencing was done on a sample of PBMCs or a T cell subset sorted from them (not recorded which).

The CDR3 nucleotides read TGTGCCAGCAGCCTAGGACTGCCATGGGAGACCCAGTACTTC. It yields the protein CASSLGLPWETQYF. The gene calls are TRBV7-6 and TRBJ2-5; D possibly corresponds to TRBD2 (5 bases). The germline V gene has CDR1 SGHVS and CDR2 FNYEAQ. The CDR3 runs to 14 residues. The V and J ends lost 5 bases and 5 bases respectively, with 15 bases between them.